The clone carrying this T cell receptor beta chain was seen only a few times. What it binds is unknown. The data stem from a study of cytomegalovirus exposure and HLA in healthy donors. Overall study findings and caveats: Most sequenced TCRs were rare (though some public TCRs occurred in many donors).

Trimming took 3 bases from V and 5 from J; bases not matched to a gene: 6. Germline CDR1 and CDR2: KGHSH and LQKENI. CDR3 size: 15 residues. All the people who gave samples were healthy bone marrow donors. PCR primers comprised 60 Vbeta and 13 Jbeta primers. The assay was immunoSEQ multiplex PCR, and TCRdb's table has in-frame clones only and misses some. Counted here are roughly 130,000 clones, 84% occurring once; the ten biggest clones make up 2% to 3%. The genes are TRBV18 and TRBJ2-5; 10 nucleotides match TRBD2. Sequenced material: PBMCs. This clonotype originated in a man between 50 and 59 years old in good health and CMV-seronegative. The CDR3 loop reads CASSPLAGAGETQYF. CDR3 coding DNA: TGTGCCAGCTCACCGCTAGCGGGGGCCGGGGAGACCCAGTACTTC.